This T cell receptor (beta chain) comes out of a study of blood T cell repertoires in COVID-19. Measured with immunoSEQ multiplex PCR; TCRdb has only the in-frame clones, and not every one. The data contain hundreds of thousands of clones, around 91% of them singletons. Sequences were obtained from PBMCs or T cells enriched from blood (not recorded which). The receptor was derived from a young man who had recovered from COVID-19.

CDR3 protein: CSVVAGQGLDTIYF. CDR3 in DNA: TGCAGCGTTGTGGCGGGACAGGGGTTAGACACCATATATTTT. The chain links TRBV29-1 to TRBJ1-3, with 10 bases fitting TRBD1. The CDR3 contains 14 residues. V trimming: 4 bases; J trimming: 8 bases; junction bases outside the gene matches: 8. From germline, CDR1 is SQVTM and CDR2 ANQGSEA. The variable domain in full, completed from reference TRBV29-1 and TRBJ1-3, reads SAVISQKPSRDICQRGTSLTIQCQVDSQVTMMFWYRQQPGQSLTLIATANQGSEATYESGFVIDKFPISRPNLTFSTLTVSNMSPEDSSIYLCSVVAGQGLDTIYFGEGSWLTVV.